A selection of T cell receptor beta chains follows, all from one sample in a study of tumor and adjacent non-tumor tissue in lung cancer. TCRdb re-derived calls from the multiplex PCR reads in MiXCR, one entry per CDR3 protein. This table holds approximately 100,000 distinct CDR3 sequences, 62% found once. Sequencing was carried out using distant non-tumor lung tissue. Source of these receptors: a man between 60 and 75 years old with non-small cell lung cancer. Both conserved end residues are part of each CDR3. D genes are given only for firm matches. Part of the rows lack a size; the others show once, few, many or a class for expanded clones.

TRBV20-1	-	TRBJ2-3	-	TGCAGTACTAGACTCCTGGCAGGAGATACGCAGTATTTT	CSTRLLAGDTQYF
TRBV6-1	-	TRBJ1-1	-	TGTGCCAGCAGTGAAGGAGGGAACACTGAAGATTTCTTT	CASSEGGNTEDFF
TRBV6-5	many	TRBJ1-6	-	TGTGCGGCGGGGGCTGATGGCTCACCCCTCCACTTT	CAAGADGSPLHF
TRBV11-2	-	TRBJ2-2	TRBD2	TGTACCAGCAGCTCGGGAGTAGCGGGAGCGACGAACACCGGGAAGCTGTTTTTT	CTSSSGVAGATNTGKLFF
TRBV12-3/TRBV12-4	-	TRBJ2-1	-	TGTGTCAGCAGCCCGGGACCACAGACGTATGATGAGCAGTTCTTC	CVSSPGPQTYDEQFF
TRBV6-9	-	TRBJ2-7	-	TGTGCCAGCACTCCCGGACCGAGGCCAATCTACGAGCAGTACTTC	CASTPGPRPIYEQYF
TRBV6-7	many	TRBJ2-2	-	TGTGCCAGCAGGCGAGAGCTGTTTTTT	CASRRELFF
TRBV11-1	-	TRBJ2-4	TRBD1	TGTGCCAGCAGCTTAGCGACGGGACCCGGGACAGGCAAAAACATTCAGTACTTC	CASSLATGPGTGKNIQYF
TRBV4-1	-	TRBJ2-7	TRBD2	TGCGCCAGCAGCCGAGACAGAAGAGGCACACCTGGACTAGCAGGGATCTACGAGCAGTACTTC	CASSRDRRGTPGLAGIYEQYF
TRBV29-1	-	TRBJ2-7	-	TGCAGCGTCCGGAGGGGGTCTTCCTACGAGCGGTACTTC	CSVRRGSSYERYF
TRBV29-1	-	TRBJ2-7	TRBD1	TGCAGCGCACCTCGGGGAACAGGGGACTACGAGCAGTACTTC	CSAPRGTGDYEQYF
TRBV10-3	-	TRBJ1-2	TRBD1	TGTGCCATCAGTCGTGGACAGGGAGGCTACACCTTC	CAISRGQGGYTF
TRBV12-3/TRBV12-4	-	TRBJ1-2	TRBD1	TGTGCCAGCAATCTGGGACAGGGAACTAACTATAGCTACACCTTC	CASNLGQGTNYSYTF
TRBV5-5	many	TRBJ2-3	-	TGTGCCAGCAGCTTAACAGTGATCACAGATACGCAGTATTTT	CASSLTVITDTQYF
TRBV29-1	-	TRBJ1-2	-	TGCAGTGTTAGATTGGGATCTGATGGCTACACCTTC	CSVRLGSDGYTF
TRBV20-1	many	TRBJ1-1	-	TGCAGTGCTAGAGATCTAGGAGTGAACACTGAAGCTTTCTTT	CSARDLGVNTEAFF
TRBV5-1	once	TRBJ2-7	-	TGCGCAAGCAGCTTGGCCCGGGAGCACGAGCAGTACTTC	CASSLAREHEQYF
TRBV11-3	-	TRBJ2-2	-	TGTGCCAGCAGCTTATCTGGGACTGGCATCGGGGAGCTGTTTTTT	CASSLSGTGIGELFF
TRBV6-2/TRBV6-3	-	TRBJ2-1	TRBD1	TGTGCCAGCATTTCCGGGGACAGGGTGGTCGACAATGAGCAGTTCTTC	CASISGDRVVDNEQFF
TRBV5-5	many	TRBJ1-1	-	TGTGCCAGCAGCTTCGGGGGGGAGGATGAAGCTTTCTTT	CASSFGGEDEAFF
TRBV6-1	-	TRBJ1-5	-	TGTGCCAGCAGTGAAGATTTTTCGGAGAGGGGACTAAATCAGCCCCAGCATTTT	CASSEDFSERGLNQPQHF
TRBV5-6	-	TRBJ2-2	-	TGTGCCAGCAGCTCTAGTGCCACTGGGGAGCTGTCTTTT	CASSSSATGELSF
TRBV11-2	-	TRBJ2-2	-	TGTGCCAGCAGCTTTCGGGGGGCCGGGGTAACCGGGGAGCTGTTTTTT	CASSFRGAGVTGELFF
TRBV11-1	-	TRBJ2-5	-	TGTGCCAGCAGCTCGGACAAGTACCAAGAGACTCAGTACTTT	CASSSDKYQETQYF
TRBV7-9	-	TRBJ2-1	-	TGTGCCAGCAGCTTAGCAAGAGGGATGGGAGACAATGAGCAGTTCTTC	CASSLARGMGDNEQFF
TRBV9	-	TRBJ2-1	-	TGTGCCAGCAGCGTAGCTTGGGGACCCTACAATGAGCAGTTCTTC	CASSVAWGPYNEQFF
TRBV19	-	TRBJ1-1	-	TGTGCCAGTAGTATGGGGTCTGAAGCTTTCTTT	CASSMGSEAFF
TRBV6-5	-	TRBJ1-2	-	TGTGCCAGCAGTTACGCTACCGGGTCAGCCCATGGCTACACCTTC	CASSYATGSAHGYTF
TRBV4-2	-	TRBJ2-4	-	TGTGCCATCAGCCGAGCGCAGGCTGGCGGATCGTTAGCCAAAAACATTCAGTACTTC	CAISRAQAGGSLAKNIQYF
TRBV11-3	-	TRBJ2-7	TRBD2	TGTGCCAGTAGGAGGGCTAGCGGGAGCTCCTACCAGCACTTC	CASRRASGSSYQHF
TRBV11-1	medium-sized	TRBJ1-1	-	TGTGCCAGCAGCTTAGAGGACTCAGTTACTTTCTTT	CASSLEDSVTFF
TRBV29-1	-	TRBJ2-3	-	TGCGGCGTTGACGGCGGTAAGGGCACAGATACGCAGTATTTT	CGVDGGKGTDTQYF
TRBV6-1	many	TRBJ1-6	-	TGTGCCAGCAGGAACGGAAATCGCCTCAATTCACCCCTCCACTTT	CASRNGNRLNSPLHF
TRBV15	-	TRBJ2-5	-	TGTGCCACCAGCAGAGATCAAGGAGAGTGGGAGTACTTC	CATSRDQGEWEYF
TRBV11-3	-	TRBJ2-3	-	TGTGCCAGCAGCTCAATTGGGGGGACGGCCACATATACGCAGTATTTT	CASSSIGGTATYTQYF
TRBV12-3/TRBV12-4	-	TRBJ2-7	-	TGTGCCAGCGGTCACAAGGGCGGGGTCACCTACAATGAGCAGTACTTC	CASGHKGGVTYNEQYF
TRBV12-3/TRBV12-4	once	TRBJ2-5	-	TGTGCCAGCAGTTTAGGGGGGTACCAAGAGACCCGGTACTTC	CASSLGGYQETRYF
TRBV11-1	-	TRBJ2-1	-	TGTGACAGTAGCTTAATCTTATCACTAGCAGGAGAAGGGTCCTACAATGAGCAGTTCTTC	CDSSLILSLAGEGSYNEQFF
TRBV6-6	-	TRBJ2-3	-	TGTGCCAGCAGTTTCAAGAACGGTAATACACAGTATTTT	CASSFKNGNTQYF
TRBV12-3/TRBV12-4	many	TRBJ1-4	TRBD1	TGTGCCAGCAGTTCGGACAGGGGCCTAACTAATGAAAAACTGTTTTTT	CASSSDRGLTNEKLFF
TRBV12-3/TRBV12-4	-	TRBJ2-3	-	TGTGCCAGGAGTCCCCGGGGTAGCGAGGCGATCGATACGCAGTATTTT	CARSPRGSEAIDTQYF
TRBV6-2/TRBV6-3	-	TRBJ2-7	TRBD2	TGTGCCAGCAGTAAGGGACTAACCGAGTACGAGCAGTACTTC	CASSKGLTEYEQYF
TRBV11-3	-	TRBJ1-2	-	TGTGCCAGCAGTCCCGGGACGGGGCTTGGCTACACCTTC	CASSPGTGLGYTF
TRBV24-1	few	TRBJ2-1	TRBD2	TGTGCCACCAGTGAAGTAACTAGCGGGAGGACCTACAATGAGCAGTTCTTC	CATSEVTSGRTYNEQFF
TRBV12-3/TRBV12-4	-	TRBJ2-5	TRBD2	TGTGCCAGCTCGGATACGGGACTAGCGTTAAAGACCCACTACTTC	CASSDTGLALKTHYF
TRBV6-1	many	TRBJ2-1	TRBD2	TGTGCCAGCATTGTGTTGGAAGCGGGGGAAAACAATGAGCAGTTCTTC	CASIVLEAGENNEQFF
TRBV6-1	once	TRBJ2-7	-	TGTGCCAGCAGTGATCCTCTGATGTGCTACGAGCAGTACTTC	CASSDPLMCYEQYF
TRBV6-1	many	TRBJ2-2	-	TGTGCCAGCAGTGTTCGGAGAGGAGGCGGGGAGCTGTTTTTT	CASSVRRGGGELFF
TRBV5-4	many	TRBJ2-3	-	TGTGCCAGCAGCTCCGGCCCCTCCGGCGCAGATACGCAGTATTTT	CASSSGPSGADTQYF
TRBV12-3/TRBV12-4	-	TRBJ1-2	-	TGTGCCGGCAGTTCTACAAGGGGCTATGGCTACACCTTC	CAGSSTRGYGYTF
TRBV20-1	few	TRBJ2-1	TRBD2	TGCAATGCTCCAGTAAGCCTAGCGGAATACAATGAGCAGTTCTTC	CNAPVSLAEYNEQFF
TRBV6-2/TRBV6-3	-	TRBJ2-2	-	TGTGCCAGCAGCGCCCTTAAATTCACCGGGGAGCTGTTTTTT	CASSALKFTGELFF